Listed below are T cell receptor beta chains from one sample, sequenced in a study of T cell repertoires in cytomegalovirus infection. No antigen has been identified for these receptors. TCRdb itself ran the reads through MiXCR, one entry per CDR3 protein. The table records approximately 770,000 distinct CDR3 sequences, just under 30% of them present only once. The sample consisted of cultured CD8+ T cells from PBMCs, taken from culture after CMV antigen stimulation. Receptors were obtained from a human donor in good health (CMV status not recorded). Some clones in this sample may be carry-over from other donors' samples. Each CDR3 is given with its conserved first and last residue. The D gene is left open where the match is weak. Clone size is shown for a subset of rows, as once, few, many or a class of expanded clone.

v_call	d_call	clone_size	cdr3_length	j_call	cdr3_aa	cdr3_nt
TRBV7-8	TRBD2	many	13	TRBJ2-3	CASMAGVADTQYF	TGTGCCAGCATGGCGGGGGTGGCAGATACGCAGTATTTT
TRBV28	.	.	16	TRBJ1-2	CASSHNPGTFNYGYTF	TGTGCCAGCAGTCACAATCCCGGGACTTTTAACTATGGCTACACCTTC
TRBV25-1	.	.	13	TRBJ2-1	CASSESGITEQFF	TGTGCCAGCAGTGAATCAGGGATCACTGAGCAGTTCTTC
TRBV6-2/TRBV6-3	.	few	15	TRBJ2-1	CASSSTGTKNNEQFF	TGTGCCAGCAGTTCGACCGGGACCAAAAACAATGAGCAGTTCTTC
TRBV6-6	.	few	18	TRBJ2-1	CASSFETGRATQHDEQFF	TGTGCCAGCAGTTTTGAGACAGGGAGGGCGACGCAACACGATGAGCAGTTCTTC
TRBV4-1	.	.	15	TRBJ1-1	CASIPGRDQNTEAFF	TGCGCCAGCATCCCCGGTAGAGATCAGAACACTGAAGCTTTCTTT
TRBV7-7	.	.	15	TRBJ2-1	CASSPGSRSYNEQFF	TGTGCTAGCAGCCCAGGGTCTAGATCCTACAATGAGCAGTTCTTC
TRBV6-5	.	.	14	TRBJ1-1	CASSYLGLDTEAFF	TGTGCCAGCAGTTACTTGGGCCTCGACACTGAAGCTTTCTTT
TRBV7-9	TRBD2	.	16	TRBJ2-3	CASSFASGGPTDTQYF	TGTGCCAGCAGCTTCGCTAGCGGGGGCCCCACAGATACGCAGTATTTT
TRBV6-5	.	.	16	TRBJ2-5	CASSLDPGDWRETQYF	TGTGCCAGCAGTCTCGATCCGGGGGACTGGCGAGAGACCCAGTACTTC
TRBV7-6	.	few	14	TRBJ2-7	CASSLDPGGYEQYF	TGTGCCAGCAGCTTAGATCCAGGAGGCTACGAGCAGTACTTC
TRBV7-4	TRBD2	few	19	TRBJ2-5	CASSLYPGLEWTLGETQYF	TGTGCCAGCAGCTTATACCCCGGACTAGAGTGGACGTTGGGGGAGACCCAGTACTTC
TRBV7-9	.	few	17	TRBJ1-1	CASSQGEGVNGDTEAFF	TGTGCCAGCAGCCAAGGGGAGGGGGTTAACGGGGACACTGAAGCTTTCTTT
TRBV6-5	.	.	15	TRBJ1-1	CASSYSRRGNTEAFF	TGTGCCAGCAGTTACTCGAGGAGGGGGAACACTGAAGCTTTCTTT
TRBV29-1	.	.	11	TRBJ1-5	CSVVVSGSQHF	TGCAGCGTTGTAGTGAGTGGGTCCCAGCATTTT
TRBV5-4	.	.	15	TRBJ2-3	CATLQSWRGTDTQYF	TGTGCCACGCTCCAGTCGTGGCGAGGCACAGATACGCAGTATTTT
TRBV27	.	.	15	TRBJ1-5	CASSLYSGLNQPQHF	TGTGCCAGCAGTTTATACTCAGGTCTCAATCAGCCCCAGCATTTT
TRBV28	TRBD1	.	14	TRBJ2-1	CASSWGTEYNEQFF	TGTGCCAGCAGCTGGGGGACAGAGTACAATGAGCAGTTCTTC
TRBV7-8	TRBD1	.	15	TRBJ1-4	CASSPLGTDDEKLFF	TGTGCCAGCAGCCCCCTCGGGACAGACGATGAAAAACTGTTTTTT
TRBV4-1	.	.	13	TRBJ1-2	CASSHGRLGGYTF	TGCGCCAGCAGCCACGGGAGGCTCGGGGGCTACACCTTC
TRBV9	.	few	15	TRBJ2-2	CASSVETGHTGELFF	TGTGCCAGCAGCGTAGAAACAGGGCACACCGGGGAGCTGTTTTTT
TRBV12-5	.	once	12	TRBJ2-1	CASGFDTGWQFF	TGTGCTAGTGGTTTTGACACTGGCTGGCAGTTCTTC
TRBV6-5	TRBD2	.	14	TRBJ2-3	CASSRAGGSDTQYF	TGTGCCAGCAGTCGTGCGGGGGGCTCGGATACGCAGTATTTT
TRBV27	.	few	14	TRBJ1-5	CASSFGGDNQPQHF	TGTGCCAGCAGTTTTGGAGGCGACAATCAGCCCCAGCATTTT
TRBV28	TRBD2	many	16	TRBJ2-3	CASRQRLAGLTDTQYF	TGTGCCAGCAGACAACGACTAGCGGGGCTCACAGATACGCAGTATTTT
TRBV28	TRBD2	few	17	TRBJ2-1	CASRSPRREGTYNEQFF	TGTGCCAGCAGATCACCCCGTCGGGAGGGAACCTACAATGAGCAGTTCTTC
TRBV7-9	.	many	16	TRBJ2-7	CASSLSTRGLPYEQYF	TGTGCCAGCAGCCTATCGACGAGGGGACTCCCCTACGAGCAGTACTTC
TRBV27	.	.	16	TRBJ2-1	CASSLSEGESYNEQFF	TGTGCCAGCAGTTTATCAGAGGGGGAGTCCTACAATGAGCAGTTCTTC
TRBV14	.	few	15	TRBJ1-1	CASSHPQGVNTEAFF	TGTGCCAGCAGCCATCCCCAGGGTGTGAACACTGAAGCTTTCTTT
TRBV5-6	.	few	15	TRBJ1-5	CASSNPTGFNQPQHF	TGTGCCAGCAGTAATCCCACGGGATTCAATCAGCCCCAGCATTTT
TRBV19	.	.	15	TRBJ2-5	CASSIGRRYQETQYF	TGTGCCAGTAGTATCGGGCGGCGGTACCAAGAGACCCAGTACTTC
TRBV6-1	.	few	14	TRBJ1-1	CASSEGNRNTEAFF	TGTGCCAGCAGTGAAGGGAACAGGAACACTGAAGCTTTCTTT
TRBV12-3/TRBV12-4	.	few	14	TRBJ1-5	CASSLSGINQPQHF	TGTGCCAGCAGTTTATCAGGGATTAATCAGCCCCAGCATTTT
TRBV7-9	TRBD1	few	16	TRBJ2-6	CASSLAQGAQSNVLTF	TGTGCCAGCAGCTTAGCGCAGGGGGCACAATCCAACGTCCTGACTTTC
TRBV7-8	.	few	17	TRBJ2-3	CASSGRLADLTTDTQYF	TGTGCCAGCAGCGGACGACTCGCGGACCTTACCACAGATACGCAGTATTTT
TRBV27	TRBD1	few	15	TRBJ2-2	CASSSRTGKPGELFF	TGTGCCAGCAGTTCTAGGACAGGGAAACCCGGGGAGCTGTTTTTT
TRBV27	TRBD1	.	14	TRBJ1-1	CASSLDREDTEAFF	TGTGCCAGCAGTTTAGACAGGGAGGACACTGAAGCTTTCTTT
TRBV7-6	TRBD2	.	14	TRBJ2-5	CASSPSGGAKTQYF	TGTGCCAGCAGCCCTAGCGGGGGGGCCAAGACCCAGTACTTC
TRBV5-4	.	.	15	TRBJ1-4	CASSSTRDPDEKLFF	TGTGCCAGCAGCTCAACTAGGGACCCGGATGAAAAACTGTTTTTT
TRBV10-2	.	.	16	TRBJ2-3	CASSETSTGLTDTQYF	TGCGCCAGCAGTGAGACTAGCACCGGCCTCACAGATACGCAGTATTTT
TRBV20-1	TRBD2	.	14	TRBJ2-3	CSAPPGTSSDTQYF	TGCAGTGCTCCACCCGGGACTAGCTCGGATACGCAGTATTTT